The text below deals with one TCR beta chain. The assay was immunoSEQ multiplex PCR, and TCRdb's table has in-frame clones only and misses some. The sample carries about 200,000 clones, approximately 90% recorded once. The sample comes from a study of blood T cell repertoires in COVID-19. Germline V CDR1 and CDR2: LNHDA, SQIVND (reference sequence). Deletions cut 4 bases from V and 5 bases from J, with 11 bases between. The CDR3 is 13 residues long. This clonotype was sampled from a woman in her thirties or forties with acute or convalescent COVID-19. Sequenced: peripheral blood. The genes are TRBV19 and TRBJ1-2; TRBD1 might be the D (6 bases). The CDR3 bases are TGTGCCAGTAGTACACAGGGAGTTTATGGCTACACCTTC. It translates to CASSTQGVYGYTF. The full variable domain, with the rest looked up from reference TRBV19 and TRBJ1-2, is DGGITQSPKYLFRKEGQNVTLSCEQNLNHDAMYWYRQDPGQGLRLIYYSQIVNDFQKGDIAEGYSVSREKKESFPLTVTSAQKNPTAFYLCASSTQGVYGYTFGSGTRLTVV.